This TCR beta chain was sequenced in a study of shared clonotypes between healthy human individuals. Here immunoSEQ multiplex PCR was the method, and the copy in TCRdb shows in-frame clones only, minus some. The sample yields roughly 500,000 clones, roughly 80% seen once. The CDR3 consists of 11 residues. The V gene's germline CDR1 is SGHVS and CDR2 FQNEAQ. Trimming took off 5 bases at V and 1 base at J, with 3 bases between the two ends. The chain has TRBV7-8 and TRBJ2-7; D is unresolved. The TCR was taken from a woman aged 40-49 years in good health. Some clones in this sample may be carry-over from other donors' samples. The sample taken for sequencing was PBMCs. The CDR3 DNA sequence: TGTGCCAGCAGCGCATCCTACGAGCAGTACTTC. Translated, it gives CASSASYEQYF. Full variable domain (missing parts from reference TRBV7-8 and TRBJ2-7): GAGVSQSPRYKVAKRGQDVALRCDPISGHVSLFWYQQALGQGPEFLTYFQNEAQLDKSGLPSDRFFAERPEGSVSTLKIQRTQQEDSAVYLCASSASYEQYFGPGTRLTVT.